The 10 T cell receptor beta chains below were found in one sample sequenced in a study of T cells in Graves' hyperthyroidism and ophthalmopathy. TCR beta CDR3 regions were amplified from RNA. First-round RT-PCR with HTBI primers amplified the TCR CDR3 region. TCRdb reanalysed the multiplex PCR reads using MiXCR and keeps one entry per CDR3 protein. The repertoire holds 550,000 to 600,000 distinct CDR3 sequences, with around 46% as singletons. Sequenced material: peripheral blood or thyroid tissue (not recorded which). The receptors were gathered from an adult woman with Graves' disease, either hyperthyroidism or ophthalmopathy (not recorded which).

The chain recombines TRBV10-3 with TRBJ1-5, with a tentative D call TRBD1 (5 bases). The germline gives CDR1 ENHRY, CDR2 SYGVKD. CDR3 size: 13 residues. Trimming pared 4 bases from V and 5 bases from J, leaving 9 bases between. This CDR3 is CAISGQRDQPQHF. In DNA form, the CDR3 reads TGTGCCATCAGTGGACAGCGGGATCAGCCCCAGCATTTT.

About this clonotype: This likely comes from a read error, as the CDR3 has no conserved phenylalanine or tryptophan at its end. The limits of the CDR3 on the DNA are not certain, so only TCRdb's listed CDR3 is given. This rearrangement joins TRBV15 to TRBJ2-7. Germline V gene lookup returns CDR1 LNHNV and CDR2 YYDKDF (reference sequence). The CDR3 length equals 9 residues, ends included. The CDR3 reads CATSRDTYG.

In this sample, this clonotype turned up many times. The chain has TRBV5-1 and TRBJ1-1; D is unresolved. Germline V CDR1 and CDR2: SGHRS, YFSETQ. There are 13 residues in the CDR3. The V and J ends lost 7 bases and 0 bases respectively, with 10 bases between them. CDR3 sequence reads: CASAGRLNTEAFF. CDR3 bases: TGCGCCAGCGCCGGACGGCTGAACACTGAAGCTTTCTTT.

As to this clonotype: Given a much more abundant clone one base away, this may be a read error. The chain links TRBV10-3 to TRBJ2-5, with 8 positions matching TRBD2. This CDR3 spans 13 amino acids. Germline CDR1 ENHRY, CDR2 SYGVKD. CDR3 nucleotide sequence: TGTGCTAGAAGCGGGGGAGGGCAAGAGATCCAGTACTTC. Its protein is CARSGGGQEIQYF.

The V gene is TRBV7-6, the J gene TRBJ1-5; maybe TRBD1 (5 bases). The CDR3 runs to 14 residues. The V gene lost 5 bases and the J gene lost 6 bases, with 14 bases spanning the gap. From germline, CDR1 is SGHVS and CDR2 FNYEAQ. The CDR3 DNA reads TGTGCCAGCAGCGCCCAGCGGGGGTCTCAGCCCCAGCATTTT. This translates into CASSAQRGSQPQHF. Full variable domain (remainder filled in from reference TRBV7-6 and TRBJ1-5): GAGVSQSPRYKVTKRGQDVALRCDPISGHVSLYWYRQALGQGPEFLTYFNYEAQQDKSGLPNDRFSAERPEGSISTLTIQRTEQRDSAMYRCASSAQRGSQPQHFGDGTRLSIL.

This clonotype was observed at least ten times. The chain employs TRBV7-8 and TRBJ2-2, with 10 bases matching TRBD1. This CDR3 region has 15 residues. V shed 5 bases and J 6 bases; nucleotides not matched to a gene: 6. Looked up from germline, CDR1 is SGHVS and CDR2 is FQNEAQ. The CDR3 here is CASSPGTGAAGELFF. CDR3 bases: TGTGCCAGCAGCCCCGGGACAGGGGCGGCCGGGGAGCTGTTTTTT.

In its sample, this clonotype was seen many times. This chain joins TRBV2 and TRBJ2-7; TRBD1 matches at 7 bases. Per the germline V gene, CDR1 is SNHLY and CDR2 is FYNNEI. This CDR3 is 12 amino acids long. Trimming took 6 bases from V and 11 from J; bases not matched to a gene: 10. CDR3 DNA: TGTGCCAGCAGAGACAGGGCCGGGGTGAAGTACTTC. As protein: CASRDRAGVKYF.

The chain links TRBV29-1 to TRBJ2-2; 11 bases are a match to TRBD1. The V and J ends lost 5 bases and 9 bases, in that order; junction bases with no gene match: 8. This CDR3 is 14 amino acids long. Germline V gives CDR1 SQVTM, CDR2 ANQGSEA. The CDR3 sequence is CSVSIRDRGWELFF. The DNA of the CDR3 is TGCAGCGTTAGCATCCGGGACAGGGGGTGGGAGCTGTTTTTT.

This rearrangement joins TRBV6-5 to TRBJ1-6, with D possibly being TRBD1 (5 bases). This CDR3 has 16 residues. V dropped 1 base and J dropped 8 bases, with 15 bases sitting between them. Germline CDR1 and CDR2: MNHEY and SVGAGI. The CDR3 nucleotides are TGTGCCAGCAGTTACTGGGGGACTGGATTTGATTCACCCCTCCACTTT. It specifies CASSYWGTGFDSPLHF.

Note on this clonotype: The conserved final phenylalanine or tryptophan is absent from the CDR3, which likely points to a read error. The V and J genes are TRBV18 and TRBJ1-3; D not resolved. Germline CDR1 and CDR2: KGHSH and LQKENI. The CDR3 is made up of 12 amino acids. V lost 3 bases, J lost 8 bases, and 8 bases lay in between. The CDR3 protein is CASSPTGDTIYC. The CDR3 DNA follows: TGTGCCAGCTCACCGACTGGGGACACCATATATTGT.